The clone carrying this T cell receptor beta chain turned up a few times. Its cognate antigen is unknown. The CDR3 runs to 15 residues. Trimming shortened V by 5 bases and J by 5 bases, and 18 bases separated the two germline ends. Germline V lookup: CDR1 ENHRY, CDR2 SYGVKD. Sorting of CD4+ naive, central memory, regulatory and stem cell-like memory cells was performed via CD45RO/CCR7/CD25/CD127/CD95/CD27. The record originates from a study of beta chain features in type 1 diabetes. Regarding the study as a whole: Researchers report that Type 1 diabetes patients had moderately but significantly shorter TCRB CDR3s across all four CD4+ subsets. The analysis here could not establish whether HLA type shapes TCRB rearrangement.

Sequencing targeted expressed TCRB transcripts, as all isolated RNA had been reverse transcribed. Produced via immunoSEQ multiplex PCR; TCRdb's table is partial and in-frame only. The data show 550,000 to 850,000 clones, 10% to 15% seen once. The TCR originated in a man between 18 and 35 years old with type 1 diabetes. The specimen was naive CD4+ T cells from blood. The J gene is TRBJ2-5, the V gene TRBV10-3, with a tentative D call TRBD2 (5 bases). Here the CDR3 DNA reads TGTGCCATCAGTCTCCTCGAGGGAGCTGGGGAGACCCAGTACTTC. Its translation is CAISLLEGAGETQYF.